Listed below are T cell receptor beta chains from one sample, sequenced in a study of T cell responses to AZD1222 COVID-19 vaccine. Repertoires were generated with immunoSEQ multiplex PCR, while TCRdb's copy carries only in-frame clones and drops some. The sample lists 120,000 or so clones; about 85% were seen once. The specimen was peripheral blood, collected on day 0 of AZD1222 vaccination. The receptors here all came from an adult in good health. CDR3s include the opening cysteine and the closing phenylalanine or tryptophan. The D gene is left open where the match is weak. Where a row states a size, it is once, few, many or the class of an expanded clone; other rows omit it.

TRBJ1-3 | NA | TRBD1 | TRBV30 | CAWSPPWDSSGNTIYF | TGTGCCTGGAGTCCACCTTGGGACAGCTCTGGAAACACCATATATTTT
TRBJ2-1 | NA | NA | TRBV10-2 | CASSEGGNEQFF | TGCGCCAGCAGTGAAGGGGGCAATGAGCAGTTCTTC
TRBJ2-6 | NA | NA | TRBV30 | CAWGHDFSGANVLTF | TGTGCCTGGGGACACGATTTCTCTGGGGCCAACGTCCTGACTTTC
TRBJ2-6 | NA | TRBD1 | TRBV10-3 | CAISVGRGNSGANVLTF | TGTGCCATCAGTGTCGGCAGGGGGAACTCTGGGGCCAACGTCCTGACTTTC
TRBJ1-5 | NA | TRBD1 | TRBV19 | CASSWTGGNQPQHF | TGTGCCAGTAGTTGGACAGGTGGAAATCAGCCCCAGCATTTT
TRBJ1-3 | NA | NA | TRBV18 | CASSPGLQRGNTIYF | TGTGCCAGCTCACCAGGACTCCAAAGAGGAAACACCATATATTTT
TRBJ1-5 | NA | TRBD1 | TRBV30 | CAWSTGEDQPQHF | TGTGCCTGGAGTACAGGGGAAGATCAGCCCCAGCATTTT
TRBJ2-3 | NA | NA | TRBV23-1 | CASSQSPGYTDTQYF | TGCGCCAGCAGTCAATCCCCAGGGTACACAGATACGCAGTATTTT
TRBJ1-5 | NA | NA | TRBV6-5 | CASKGTYNQPQHF | TGTGCCAGCAAGGGGACCTACAATCAGCCCCAGCATTTT
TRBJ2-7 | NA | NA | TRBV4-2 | CASSQDLAGEDYEQYF | TGTGCCAGCAGCCAAGATTTGGCAGGGGAGGACTACGAGCAGTACTTC
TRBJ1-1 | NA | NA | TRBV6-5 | CASSYGGAGGTEAFF | TGTGCCAGCAGTTACGGGGGCGCGGGGGGCACTGAAGCTTTCTTT
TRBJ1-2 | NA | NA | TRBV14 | CASSQAVNYGYTF | TGTGCCAGCAGCCAAGCTGTAAACTATGGCTACACCTTC
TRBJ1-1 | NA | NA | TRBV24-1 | CATPTPTMNTEAFF | TGTGCCACCCCCACCCCGACTATGAACACTGAAGCTTTCTTT
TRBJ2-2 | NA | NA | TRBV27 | CASSWRFDTGELFF | TGTGCCAGCAGTTGGCGGTTCGACACCGGGGAGCTGTTTTTT
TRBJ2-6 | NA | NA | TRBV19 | CASSIGDSGANVLTF | TGTGCCAGTAGTATAGGCGACTCTGGGGCCAACGTCCTGACTTTC
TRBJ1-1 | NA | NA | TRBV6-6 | CASSSNRDGNTEAFF | TGTGCCAGCAGTTCCAACCGGGACGGGAACACTGAAGCTTTCTTT
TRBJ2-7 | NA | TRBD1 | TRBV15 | CATSRGGTGTYEQYF | TGTGCCACCAGCAGAGGGGGGACAGGGACATACGAGCAGTACTTC
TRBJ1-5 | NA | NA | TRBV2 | CASGQFRDPSMEPQHF | TGTGCCAGCGGCCAATTCAGAGACCCCTCGATGGAGCCCCAGCATTTT
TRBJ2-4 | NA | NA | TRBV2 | CASSEDRGAAKNIQYF | TGTGCCAGCAGTGAAGATCGGGGGGCGGCCAAAAACATTCAGTACTTC
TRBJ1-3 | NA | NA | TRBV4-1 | CASSLGPGEDTIYF | TGCGCCAGCAGCCTAGGGCCGGGAGAGGACACCATATATTTT
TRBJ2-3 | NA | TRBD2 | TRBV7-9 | CASSLSRGRSTDTQYF | TGTGCCAGCAGCTTGTCGCGGGGGAGATCTACAGATACGCAGTATTTT
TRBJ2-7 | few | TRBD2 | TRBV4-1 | CASSQGTSGMGEQYF | TGCGCCAGCAGCCAGGGGACTAGCGGGATGGGTGAGCAGTACTTC
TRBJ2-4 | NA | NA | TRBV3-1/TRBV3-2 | CASSQDAGSANIQYF | TGTGCCAGCAGCCAAGATGCCGGGTCCGCAAACATTCAGTACTTC
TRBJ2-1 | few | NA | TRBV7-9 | CASSLFLENEQFF | TGTGCCAGCAGCTTATTCCTGGAGAATGAGCAGTTCTTC
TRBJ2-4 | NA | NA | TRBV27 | CASSLAPSGPLAKNIQYF | TGTGCCAGCAGTTTGGCCCCCTCGGGACCGCTAGCCAAAAACATTCAGTACTTC
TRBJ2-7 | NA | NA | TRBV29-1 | CSVEGPHEQYF | TGCAGCGTTGAGGGTCCGCACGAGCAGTACTTC
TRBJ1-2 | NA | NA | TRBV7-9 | CASSLQRGFYGYTF | TGTGCCAGCAGCTTGCAAAGGGGGTTTTATGGCTACACCTTC
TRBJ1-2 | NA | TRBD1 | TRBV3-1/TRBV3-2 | CASSPGDRWGYTF | TGTGCCAGCAGCCCTGGGGACAGATGGGGCTACACCTTC
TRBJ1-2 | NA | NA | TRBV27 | CASIRYPPDPNYGYTF | TGTGCCAGCATCCGTTACCCGCCCGACCCTAACTATGGCTACACCTTC
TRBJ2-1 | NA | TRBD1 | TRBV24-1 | CATSEPGTGVNEQFF | TGTGCCACCAGTGAGCCCGGGACAGGGGTCAATGAGCAGTTCTTC
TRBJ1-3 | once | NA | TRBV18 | CASSPGIGDTIYF | TGTGCCAGCTCACCGGGGATAGGGGACACCATATATTTT
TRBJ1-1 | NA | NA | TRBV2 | CASIKAENTEAFF | TGTGCCAGCATTAAGGCAGAGAACACTGAAGCTTTCTTT
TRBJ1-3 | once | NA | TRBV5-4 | CASSLEGSRGNTIYF | TGTGCCAGCAGCTTGGAAGGGTCGAGAGGAAACACCATATATTTT
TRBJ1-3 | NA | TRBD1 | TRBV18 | CASSPTSGQASGNTIYF | TGTGCCAGCTCACCCACTTCCGGACAGGCCTCTGGAAACACCATATATTTT
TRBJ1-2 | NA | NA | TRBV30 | CAWSTPPRGGYGYTF | TGTGCCTGGAGTACTCCACCCAGGGGCGGCTATGGCTACACCTTC
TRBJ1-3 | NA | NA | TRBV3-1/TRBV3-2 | CASSQDYSGNTIYF | TGTGCCAGCAGCCAAGACTACTCTGGAAACACCATATATTTT
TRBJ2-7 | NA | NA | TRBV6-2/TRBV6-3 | CASSYGPRQTEQYF | TGTGCCAGCAGTTACGGGCCTCGACAGACCGAGCAGTACTTC
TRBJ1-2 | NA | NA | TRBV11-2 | CASSRVPLGGYTF | TGTGCCAGCAGCCGGGTCCCGCTCGGGGGCTACACCTTC
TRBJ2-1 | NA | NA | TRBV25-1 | CASQRGVKYNEQFF | TGTGCCAGCCAACGAGGGGTAAAATACAATGAGCAGTTCTTC
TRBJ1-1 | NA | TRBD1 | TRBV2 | CASSQQGANTEAFF | TGTGCCAGCAGTCAACAGGGGGCGAACACTGAAGCTTTCTTT
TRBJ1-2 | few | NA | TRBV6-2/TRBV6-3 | CASSSAIRGYGYTF | TGTGCCAGCAGTTCTGCGATCCGGGGCTATGGCTACACCTTC